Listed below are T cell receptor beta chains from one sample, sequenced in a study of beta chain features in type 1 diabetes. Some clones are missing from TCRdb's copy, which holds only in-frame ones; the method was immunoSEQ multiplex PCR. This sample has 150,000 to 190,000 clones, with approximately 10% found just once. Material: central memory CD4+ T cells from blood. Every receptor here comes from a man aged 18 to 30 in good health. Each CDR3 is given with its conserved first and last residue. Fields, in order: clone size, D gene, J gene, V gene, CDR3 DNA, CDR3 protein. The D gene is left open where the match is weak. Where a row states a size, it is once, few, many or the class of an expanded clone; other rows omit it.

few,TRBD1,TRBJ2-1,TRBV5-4,TGTGCCAGCAGTCCTAGAGCAGGGGGCTCCAACAATGAGCAGTTCTTC,CASSPRAGGSNNEQFF
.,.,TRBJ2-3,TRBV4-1,TGCGCCAGCAGCCAAGGGTCAGGGGACACAGATACGCAGTATTTT,CASSQGSGDTDTQYF
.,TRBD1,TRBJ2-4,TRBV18,TGTGCCAGCTCACCGGGACAGGGTGACATTCAGTACTTC,CASSPGQGDIQYF
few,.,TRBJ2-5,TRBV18,TGTGCCAGCTCACCGAGCGTGGGGAAGAGAGAGACCCAGTACTTC,CASSPSVGKRETQYF
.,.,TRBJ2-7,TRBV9,TGTGCCAGCAGCCCCTCCGGGGGGCGTTTTCACGAGCAGTACTTC,CASSPSGGRFHEQYF
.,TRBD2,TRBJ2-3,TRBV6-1,TGTGCCAGCAGTGAAGGTAGCGGGGGAGGAACAGATACGCAGTATTTT,CASSEGSGGGTDTQYF
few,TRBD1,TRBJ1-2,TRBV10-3,TGTGCCATCAGCCAGGGGGGTTATGGCTACACCTTC,CAISQGGYGYTF
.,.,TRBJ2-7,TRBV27,TGTGCCAGCAGTATCAGGGAAAGGCCCTACGAGCAGTACTTC,CASSIRERPYEQYF
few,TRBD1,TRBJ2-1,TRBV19,TGTGCCAGTAGTTTGGGGGGACAGGGTAGAAATGAGCAGTTCTTC,CASSLGGQGRNEQFF
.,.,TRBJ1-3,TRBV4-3,TGCGCCAGCAGCCAAGATGGGCGGAGCACCTCTGGAAACACCATATATTTT,CASSQDGRSTSGNTIYF